These 18 T cell receptor beta chains came from one sample sequenced in a study of response to subunit inactivated influenza vaccine. TCRdb recomputed calls from the RT-PCR reads with MiXCR, one row per CDR3 protein. The table includes about 530,000 distinct CDR3 sequences, 10% to 15% detected once. Sequences were derived from PBMCs from blood, sampled 40 to 50 days after vaccination. The receptor source for this set is a man aged 50-59 years who received an inactivated influenza vaccine.

This clonotype was detected a few times. CDR3 in amino acids: CASRKGAGGELFF. The CDR3 DNA follows: TGTGCCAGCAGAAAGGGGGCGGGCGGGGAGCTGTTTTTT. J is TRBJ2-2 and V is TRBV7-8, with TRBD1 identical over 7 bases. The J segment lost 7 bases and the V segment lost 6 bases, leaving 5 bases of the junction unmatched. CDR3 length equals 13 residues. CDR1 and CDR2 from the germline V gene are SGHVS and FQNEAQ.

V usage is TRBV6-1 and J usage is TRBJ2-3; a possible D gene is TRBD2 (5 bases). Germline lookup yields CDR1 MNHNS and CDR2 SASEGT. The CDR3 loop spans 14 amino acids. V was clipped by 6 bases and J by 2 bases, with 12 bases between them. The CDR3 here is CASRPGIITDTQYF. CDR3 in DNA: TGTGCCAGCAGGCCGGGAATCATCACAGATACGCAGTATTTT.

The chain couples TRBV20-1 to TRBJ2-5; D possibly corresponds to TRBD1 (6 bases). The CDR3 is 15 residues long. V lost 3 bases, J lost 1 base, and 15 bases lay in between. Germline V gives CDR1 DFQATT, CDR2 SNEGSKA (reference sequence). Here the CDR3 reads CSASTPGAPQETQYF. The CDR3 nucleotides read TGCAGTGCTAGTACTCCAGGGGCTCCCCAAGAGACCCAGTACTTC.

This clonotype was recorded a few times. The chain joins TRBV13 to TRBJ1-4; 8 bases line up with TRBD1. CDR3 length equals 15 residues. Germline trimming cut 2 bases from V and 7 bases from J; bases unmatched to any gene: 6. The V gene's germline CDR1 is PRHDT and CDR2 FYEKMQ (reference sequence). This chain's CDR3 is CASSLRGTGREKLFF. DNA for the CDR3: TGTGCCAGCAGCTTAAGGGGGACAGGACGTGAAAAACTGTTTTTT.

This clonotype came up a few times. The gene calls are TRBV7-2 and TRBJ2-1; D not resolved. CDR1 and CDR2 from the germline V gene are SGHTA and FQGNSA. V was clipped by 5 bases and J by 7 bases, with 12 bases between them. The CDR3 is 13 amino acids. CDR3 DNA sequence: TGTGCCAGCAGCGACCCGGATGAAAATGAGCAGTTCTTC. Protein product: CASSDPDENEQFF.

This clonotype was seen repeatedly, ten times or more. The CDR3 spells CASSHTTSGNNEQFF. CDR3 nucleotide sequence: TGTGCCAGCAGCCATACGACTAGCGGAAACAATGAGCAGTTCTTC. The chain couples TRBV3-1 to TRBJ2-1; 9 nucleotides line up with TRBD2. Germline CDR1 is LGHDT and CDR2 is YNNKEL (reference sequence). The J segment lost 5 bases and the V segment lost 3 bases, leaving 5 bases of the junction unmatched. This CDR3 contains 15 residues.

The chain has TRBV6-1 and TRBJ2-7; 7 bases line up with TRBD1. J lost 3 bases, V lost 6 bases, and 5 bases had no gene match. The CDR3 is made up of 13 amino acids. Germline CDR1 and CDR2: MNHNS and SASEGT. CDR3 bases: TGTGCCAGCAGCACAGGGGACCACTACGAGCAGTACTTC. Residues: CASSTGDHYEQYF.

This clonotype was seen only a few times. V is TRBV12-3 or TRBV12-4 and J is TRBJ2-3; the D call may be TRBD1 or TRBD2 (6 bases each). This CDR3 is built from 15 residues. V was pared by 7 bases and J by 0 bases, with 14 bases between. CDR3 coding DNA: TGTGCCAGCACGAAGGGGGGAATTAGCACAGATACGCAGTATTTT. Translation: CASTKGGISTDTQYF.

V and J are TRBV20-1 and TRBJ2-3; 15 bases are a match to TRBD2. The V segment lost 5 bases and the J segment 3 bases; nucleotides outside the gene matches: 6. The CDR3 length is 16 residues. Germline V gene sequence: CDR1 DFQATT, CDR2 SNEGSKA (reference sequence). CDR3 sequence (DNA): TGCAGTGCTTCGGGACTAGCGGGAGGTGCTACAGATACGCAGTATTTT. The encoded protein is CSASGLAGGATDTQYF.

DNA of the CDR3: TGTGCCAGCAGCCGCAGTGTTATGGAGACCCAGTACTTC. Encoded protein: CASSRSVMETQYF. The chain links TRBV7-3 to TRBJ2-5; D call uncertain. Germline CDR1 is SGHTA and CDR2 is FQGTGA. The CDR3 runs 13 residues. V dropped 5 bases and J dropped 5 bases, with 12 bases sitting between them.

The gene calls are TRBV7-4 and TRBJ2-1; 15 bases match TRBD2. Germline CDR1 reads SGHVT; CDR2 reads SQSDAQ. J was trimmed by 4 bases and V by 6 bases; bases with no gene match: 10. The length of the CDR3 is 18 residues. The CDR3 DNA is TGTGCCAGCAGGCCCGGACTAGCGGGAGGGCCTGGTTACAATGAGCAGTTCTTC. This codes for CASRPGLAGGPGYNEQFF.

This clonotype was counted only a few times. The gene calls are TRBV3-1 and TRBJ1-6; tentative D call: TRBD1 (6 bases). The V gene's germline CDR1 is LGHDT and CDR2 YNNKEL (reference sequence). This CDR3 contains 15 residues. V dropped 3 bases and J dropped 8 bases, with 14 bases sitting between them. The CDR3 region is CASSQMGGADSPLHF. CDR3 DNA: TGTGCCAGCAGCCAGATGGGGGGCGCGGATTCACCCCTCCACTTT.

This clonotype was counted between two and nine times. The chain recombines TRBV5-1 with TRBJ2-7; 14 bases fit TRBD2. In germline, CDR1 is SGHRS, CDR2 YFSETQ. J gave up 2 bases and V 4 bases, and 2 bases lay outside the gene matches. The CDR3 totals 15 residues. The CDR3 loop is CASSGTSGGAYEQYF. The CDR3 bases are TGCGCCAGCAGCGGGACTAGCGGGGGAGCCTACGAGCAGTACTTC.

This clonotype has a handful of counts. The chain is built from TRBV11-2 and TRBJ2-1; the D call may be TRBD1 or TRBD2 (5 bases each). Trimming shortened V by 4 bases and J by 0 bases, and 13 bases separated the two germline ends. Per the germline V gene, CDR1 is SGHAT and CDR2 is FQNNGV. This CDR3 is 16 amino acids long. The CDR3 sequence is CASSSIRGGSYNEQFF. The DNA of the CDR3 is TGTGCCAGCAGCTCGATTCGGGGCGGCTCCTACAATGAGCAGTTCTTC.

This clonotype was observed at least ten times. V is TRBV20-1 and J is TRBJ1-2; TRBD1 agrees at 7 bases. The V and J ends lost 4 bases and 2 bases, in that order; junction bases with no gene match: 4. The CDR3 extends over 13 amino acids. CDR1 and CDR2 from the germline V gene are DFQATT and SNEGSKA (reference sequence). CDR3 DNA sequence: TGCAGTGCTATGCCGACAGGGAACTATGGCTACACCTTC. This translates into CSAMPTGNYGYTF.

This clonotype was seen a few times. The chain combines TRBV10-3 with TRBJ2-5; D gene uncertain. V lost 0 bases, J lost 2 bases, and 16 bases lay in between. This CDR3 spans 17 amino acids. Germline V gene lookup returns CDR1 ENHRY and CDR2 SYGVKD. The CDR3 DNA follows: TGTGCCATCAGTGAGTCGATGAACGATGGGGAACAAGAGACCCAGTACTTC. This translates into CAISESMNDGEQETQYF.

Many counts were recorded for this clonotype. One end of the junction fails to match germline, which may point to a read error. V and J are TRBV12-3 or TRBV12-4 and TRBJ1-2; perhaps TRBD1 as D (6 bases). The CDR3 totals 12 residues. In DNA, the CDR3 is TGTGCCAGCAGTGAGACCGGGACACCAGACGCCTTC. It codes for CASSETGTPDAF.

In its sample, this clonotype was seen a few times. The V call is TRBV6-1, the J call TRBJ2-7; D uncertain. This CDR3 is 15 amino acids long. Trimming removed 8 bases from V and 1 base from J, with 18 bases in between. Germline V gene sequence: CDR1 MNHNS, CDR2 SASEGT. The CDR3 DNA follows: TGTGCCAGCGGCCCAGGTAGCATGAAGTCCTACGAGCAGTACTTC. Translated: CASGPGSMKSYEQYF.